A selection of T cell receptor beta chains follows, all from one sample in a study of control samples from healthy donors and cancer patients. Measured with immunoSEQ multiplex PCR; TCRdb has only the in-frame clones, and not every one. This sample has 40,000 to 55,000 clones, with approximately 93% found just once. The specimen was PBMCs. These receptors came from a woman aged 50 to 60 with head and neck cancer. Both conserved end residues are part of each CDR3.

TRBV6-5	TRBJ2-1	CASSYIRGGPYNEQFF
TRBV19	TRBJ2-6	CASSYGSSGANVLTF
TRBV7-3	TRBJ1-1	CASSLTGGTEAFF
TRBV9	TRBJ2-7	CASSPSGVPSYEQYF
TRBV11-2	TRBJ1-2	CASSSTGGQSYGYTF
TRBV9	TRBJ2-1	CASSGPWTSGSEYNEQFF
TRBV5-1	TRBJ2-7	CASSPYRLAGANEQYF
TRBV2	TRBJ2-1	CASSATRGEQFF
TRBV7-2	TRBJ2-1	CASSLSGGGAYNEQFF
TRBV7-9	TRBJ1-1	CASSLEGDEAFF
TRBV5-1	TRBJ2-7	CASSPLQGTDEQYF
TRBV29-1	TRBJ2-7	CSVEDNRATEQYF
TRBV19	TRBJ2-7	CASSISAGGSYEQYF
TRBV6-4	TRBJ1-2	CASSDSAGGRKDGYTF
TRBV7-2	TRBJ1-5	CASSWGGVPYQPQHF
TRBV6-2/TRBV6-3	TRBJ2-7	CATNPQDDTMSGGGVWTDEQYF
TRBV3-1/TRBV3-2	TRBJ1-1	CASSRPRGRGTEAFF
TRBV30	TRBJ2-7	CAWRGKGESYEQYF
TRBV7-6	TRBJ1-5	CASSPLARGQPQHF
TRBV18	TRBJ2-1	CASSPGRQYNEQFF
TRBV5-1	TRBJ2-7	CASSLKQGSSYEQYF
TRBV30	TRBJ1-1	CAWSVRDSTEAFF
TRBV28	TRBJ2-7	CASSLYGTGVEYEQYF
TRBV10-3	TRBJ1-2	CAISAGTGAEGYTF
TRBV4-2	TRBJ2-7	CASSQDPNSGVSYEQYF
TRBV10-2	TRBJ1-5	CASSESVDQPQHF
TRBV30	TRBJ1-4	CAWDTGQKRTNEKLFF
TRBV19	TRBJ2-2	CASRTVNTGELFF
TRBV6-2/TRBV6-3	TRBJ2-1	CASSPSSGSGDEQFF
TRBV9	TRBJ1-4	CASSPRTGYNEKLFF
TRBV7-9	TRBJ2-7	CASSFSGPYEQYF
TRBV28	TRBJ2-7	CASRPDRGSEQYF
TRBV30	TRBJ2-1	CAKGRENEQFF
TRBV29-1	TRBJ1-2	CSVRTGDGYGYTF
TRBV19	TRBJ2-7	CASRPGHTSYEQYF
TRBV6-1	TRBJ1-1	CASSEAPRGNTEAFF
TRBV27	TRBJ1-1	CASSWDGVFAEAFF
TRBV30	TRBJ1-4	CAWSVLGGKREKLFF
TRBV10-3	TRBJ1-3	CATTGTAGNTIYF
TRBV27	TRBJ2-1	CASSPGGDFWSQFF
TRBV6-5	TRBJ1-1	CASSARTPNTEAFF
TRBV6-5	TRBJ1-1	CASSRASNTEAFF
TRBV6-1	TRBJ1-5	CASSEVDQPQHF
TRBV2	TRBJ1-1	CASSLTANTEAFF
TRBV5-1	TRBJ2-5	CASSLAGTQETQYF
TRBV6-5	TRBJ2-1	CASTTGPGRDNEQFF
TRBV4-2	TRBJ2-1	CASSQAPSGSVDNEQFF
TRBV7-7	TRBJ2-5	CASSKDRRETQYF
TRBV7-3	TRBJ2-3	CASSLVGGPSTDTQYF